These 11 T cell receptor beta chains originate from one sample sequenced in a study of T cell changes during pregnancy in multiple sclerosis. Assay used: immunoSEQ multiplex PCR; TCRdb lists only in-frame clones, some missing. The sample carries around 50,000 clones, approximately 94% recorded once. Sequences were derived from CD8+ T cells from peripheral blood mononuclear cells, sampled in the first trimester of pregnancy. These receptors came from a female donor with multiple sclerosis, enrolled in a pregnancy study.

CDR3 residues: CSVRQGLNTGELFF. In DNA, the CDR3 is TGCAGCGTGCGACAGGGGCTGAACACCGGGGAGCTGTTTTTT. The genes are TRBV29-1 and TRBJ2-2, with 8 bases aligning to TRBD1. The germline gives CDR1 SQVTM, CDR2 ANQGSEA. The CDR3 sequence is 14 residues long. V lost 6 bases to trimming and J lost 1 base; unmatched junction nucleotides: 4.

The chain employs TRBV7-9 and TRBJ2-7, with TRBD2 matching 13 bases. Unmatched junction bases numbered 8, after V lost 5 bases and J lost 7 bases. Germline CDR1 and CDR2: SEHNR and FQNEAQ (reference sequence). The CDR3 length is 15 residues. CDR3 sequence (DNA): TGTGCCAGCAGCATCCAGACTAGCGGGGGGTATGAGCAGTACTTC. Amino acids: CASSIQTSGGYEQYF.

The CDR3 spells CASSLGRGETQYF. In DNA, the CDR3 is TGTGCCAGCAGTTTAGGCCGGGGGGAGACCCAGTACTTC. V gene TRBV27 combines with J gene TRBJ2-5, with a tentative D call TRBD2 (6 bases). Germline CDR1 MNHEY, CDR2 SMNVEV (reference sequence). The V end was cut by 2 bases, the J end by 5 bases, with 9 bases between. The length of the CDR3 is 13 residues.

This clone was counted a single time. V gene TRBV27 combines with J gene TRBJ2-7; a possible D gene is TRBD2 (5 bases). CDR1 is MNHEY and CDR2 is SMNVEV in the germline V gene (reference sequence). Trimming shortened V by 5 bases and J by 2 bases, and 13 bases separated the two germline ends. The CDR3 has 14 residues. In DNA form, the CDR3 reads TGTGCCAGCAGTCCCGGACTGGAAACCTACGAGCAGTACTTC. Translation gives CASSPGLETYEQYF.

The rearrangement joins TRBV6-5 to TRBJ1-2, with TRBD1 as a possible D gene (5 bases). This CDR3 spans 15 amino acids. The ends were cut back, 3 bases at V and 4 bases at J, with 15 bases in the middle. The V gene's germline CDR1 is MNHEY and CDR2 SVGAGI. DNA of the CDR3: TGTGCCAGCAGTTATCTGCCGACAGCCGTCTATGGCTACACCTTC. Its protein product is CASSYLPTAVYGYTF.

V usage is TRBV9 and J usage is TRBJ1-3; no clear D gene. Between the trimmed V and J ends, which lost 4 bases and 0 bases, there was a span of 11 bases. The CDR3 runs 15 residues. CDR1 and CDR2 from the germline V gene are SGDLS and YYNGEE. In DNA, the CDR3 is TGTGCCAGCAGCACGTCAGGTAACTCTGGAAACACCATATATTTT. This codes for CASSTSGNSGNTIYF.

This clone was seen just once. The chain has TRBV28 and TRBJ1-5; D gene uncertain. The V gene lost 6 bases and the J gene lost 5 bases, with 11 bases spanning the gap. Germline V gives CDR1 MDHEN, CDR2 SYDVKM. The CDR3 consists of 13 residues. CDR3 in DNA: TGTGCCAGCAGCCCCTCCGGGGATCAGCCCCAGCATTTT. Encoded protein: CASSPSGDQPQHF.

The V gene is TRBV27, the J gene TRBJ2-1; no clear D gene. V was trimmed by 6 bases and J by 5 bases, leaving 14 bases between them. There are 14 residues in the CDR3. CDR1 and CDR2 (germline): MNHEY, SMNVEV (reference sequence). The CDR3 DNA is TGTGCCAGCAGCCCGCTCGACGGAGACAATGAGCAGTTCTTC. Its protein is CASSPLDGDNEQFF.

The chain recombines TRBV2 with TRBJ1-5, with D perhaps TRBD1 (5 bases). The V and J ends lost 3 bases and 7 bases respectively, with 16 bases between them. CDR3 size: 15 residues. Germline CDR1 and CDR2: SNHLY and FYNNEI. The CDR3 DNA follows: TGTGCCAGCAGTGATAGGCAGGGCTCCAGCCAGCCCCAGCATTTT. Translation gives CASSDRQGSSQPQHF. The complete variable domain, with remaining parts taken from reference TRBV2 and TRBJ1-5, reads EPEVTQTPSHQVTQMGQEVILRCVPISNHLYFYWYRQILGQKVEFLVSFYNNEISEKSEIFDDQFSVERPDGSNFTLKIRSTKLEDSAMYFCASSDRQGSSQPQHFGDGTRLSIL.

The chain employs TRBV19 and TRBJ2-5; perhaps TRBD2 as D (5 bases). Trimming took off 6 bases at V and 2 bases at J, with 16 bases between the two ends. Per the germline V gene, CDR1 is LNHDA and CDR2 is SQIVND (reference sequence). This CDR3 is 15 amino acids long. CDR3 residues: CASSLYLGSQETQYF. The CDR3 nucleotides read TGTGCCAGTAGCCTCTATTTGGGGAGTCAAGAGACCCAGTACTTC.

The chain joins TRBV11-3 to TRBJ2-1, with 8 bases lining up with TRBD2. V lost 5 bases, J lost 4 bases, and 10 bases stayed unmatched. The germline gives CDR1 SGHNT, CDR2 YENEEA. The CDR3 sequence is 16 residues long. The CDR3 loop is CASSPRGSGAYNEQFF. The CDR3 coding sequence is TGTGCCAGCAGCCCGCGTGGTAGCGGGGCTTACAATGAGCAGTTCTTC.